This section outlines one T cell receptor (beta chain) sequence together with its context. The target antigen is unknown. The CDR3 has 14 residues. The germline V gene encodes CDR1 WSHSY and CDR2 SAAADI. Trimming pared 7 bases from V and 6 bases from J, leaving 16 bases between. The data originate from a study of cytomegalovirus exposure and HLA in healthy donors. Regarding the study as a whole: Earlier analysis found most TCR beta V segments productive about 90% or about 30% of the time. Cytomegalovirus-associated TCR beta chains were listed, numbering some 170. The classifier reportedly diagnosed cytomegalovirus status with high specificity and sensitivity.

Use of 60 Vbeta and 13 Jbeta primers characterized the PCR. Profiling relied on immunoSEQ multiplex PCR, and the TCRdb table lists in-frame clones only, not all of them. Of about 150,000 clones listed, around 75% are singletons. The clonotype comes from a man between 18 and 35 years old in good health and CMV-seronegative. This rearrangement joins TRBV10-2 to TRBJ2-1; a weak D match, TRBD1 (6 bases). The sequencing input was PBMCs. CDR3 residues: CASKGTRISNEQFF. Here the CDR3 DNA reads TGCGCCAGCAAGGGGACAAGGATAAGCAATGAGCAGTTCTTC.